The next 2 T cell receptor beta chains were all read from a single sample in a study of CD8 T cells in ankylosing spondylitis. TCRdb re-derived calls from the 5' RACE reads in MiXCR, one entry per CDR3 protein. The sample includes tens of thousands of distinct CDR3 sequences, about 6% of them seen just once. Sequencing was performed on synovial fluid, either unsorted or a sorted T cell fraction (not recorded which). These receptors originate from a male donor with ankylosing spondylitis.

The sample holds many counts of this clonotype. The gene calls are TRBV11-2 and TRBJ1-5, with D perhaps matching TRBD1 (5 bases). The CDR3 covers 13 residues. Germline values: CDR1 SGHAT, CDR2 FQNNGV. V lost 3 bases to trimming and J lost 4 bases, with 7 bases between them. The CDR3 here is CASSLNRNQPQHF. DNA of the CDR3: TGTGCCAGCAGCTTGAACAGGAATCAGCCCCAGCATTTT.

In its sample, this clonotype was seen a few times. The genes are TRBV7-2 and TRBJ2-2, with 10 bases matching TRBD2. Germline loops: CDR1 SGHTA, CDR2 FQGNSA. The CDR3 has 16 residues. After removal of 5 bases from V and 1 base from J, the junction contained 4 bases not matched to a gene. The CDR3 nucleotides are TGTGCCAGCAGCATAACTAGCGGGATGAACACCGGGGAGCTGTTTTTT. It yields the protein CASSITSGMNTGELFF. The full variable domain, rest sourced from reference TRBV7-2 and TRBJ2-2, is GAGVSQSPSNKVTEKGKDVELRCDPISGHTALYWYRQSLGQGLEFLIYFQGNSAPDKSGLPSDRFSAERTGGSVSTLTIQRTQQEDSAVYLCASSITSGMNTGELFFGEGSRLTVL.